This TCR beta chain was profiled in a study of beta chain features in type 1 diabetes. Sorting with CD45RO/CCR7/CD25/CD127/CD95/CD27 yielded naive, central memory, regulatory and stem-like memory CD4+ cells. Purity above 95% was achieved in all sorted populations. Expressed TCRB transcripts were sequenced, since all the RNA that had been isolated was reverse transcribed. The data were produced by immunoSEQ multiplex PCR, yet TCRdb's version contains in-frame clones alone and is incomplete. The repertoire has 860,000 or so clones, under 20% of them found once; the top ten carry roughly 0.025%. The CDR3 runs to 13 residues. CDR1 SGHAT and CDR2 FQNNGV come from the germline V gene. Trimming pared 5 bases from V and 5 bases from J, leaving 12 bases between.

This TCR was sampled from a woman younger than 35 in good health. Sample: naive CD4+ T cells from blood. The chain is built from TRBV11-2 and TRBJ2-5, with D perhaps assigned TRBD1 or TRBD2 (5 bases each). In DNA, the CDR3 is TGTGCCAGCAGCCGCCGGGACGGTGAGACCCAGTACTTC. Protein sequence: CASSRRDGETQYF.